In its sample, the clone carrying this TCR beta chain was seen many times. This record comes from a study of T-cell reconstitution after alpha-beta-depleted transplantation in children. This CDR3 comprises 14 residues. V was clipped by 5 bases and J by 4 bases, with 14 bases between them. Germline CDR1 is SGHTA and CDR2 is FQGNSA. It was with unique molecular identifiers that the TCRbeta library was prepared. TCRdb used MiXCR to reprocess the PCR reads, holding one entry per CDR3 protein. This table holds roughly 220,000 distinct CDR3 sequences, about 9.6% found once. The sequencing here drew on PBMCs from the stem cell graft donor, taken from the stem cell graft. The rearrangement uses TRBV7-2 and TRBJ1-1; no firm D call. The clonotype comes from a human donor who donated a stem cell graft to a child with SCID. The CDR3 DNA follows: TGTGCCAGCAGCCTCAGCGGGAGTGTCACTGAAGCTTTCTTT. As protein: CASSLSGSVTEAFF.